Here is one T cell receptor (beta chain) with its context. The target antigen is unknown. The sample is drawn from a study of cytomegalovirus exposure and HLA in healthy donors. The PCR employed 60 Vbeta primers together with 13 Jbeta primers. Generated by immunoSEQ multiplex PCR, the TCRdb table keeps only in-frame clones and is missing some. The sample carries hundreds of thousands of clones, about two thirds recorded once. Whole-study results and caveats: Further analysis was carried out later, and it showed several of the most significant clusters appearing linked to common viral pathogens.

The TCR comes from a man in his forties in good health and CMV-seropositive. The sample was PBMCs.

CDR3 nucleotides: TGTGCCAGCAGCCACCAGGGGAACACTGAAGCTTTCTTT. As protein: CASSHQGNTEAFF. This chain uses TRBV14 with TRBJ1-1; a weak D match, TRBD1 (5 bases). V lost 3 bases and J lost 1, with 6 bases in between. The CDR3 totals 13 residues. Per germline, CDR1 SGHDN and CDR2 FVKESK. Based on the CDR3 plus reference TRBV14 and TRBJ1-1, the full variable domain is EAGVTQFPSHSVIEKGQTVTLRCDPISGHDNLYWYRRVMGKEIKFLLHFVKESKQDESGMPNNRFLAERTGGTYSTLKVQPAELEDSGVYFCASSHQGNTEAFFGQGTRLTVV.